The 18 T cell receptor beta chains listed next were all sequenced from one sample in a study of cytomegalovirus exposure and HLA in healthy donors. 60 Vbeta and 13 Jbeta primers were used in PCR. Sequencing was performed with immunoSEQ multiplex PCR; in TCRdb, only in-frame clones are kept and a portion is missing. The table for this sample gives 100,000 to 150,000 clones. Sequences were obtained from PBMCs. These receptors originate from a woman in her thirties or forties in good health and CMV-seropositive.

This chain uses TRBV29-1 with TRBJ1-5, with D unclear. Trimming stripped 4 bases from V and 1 base from J, with 8 bases between. This CDR3 region has 13 residues. Germline values: CDR1 SQVTM, CDR2 ANQGSEA. CDR3 DNA: TGCAGCGTTGGAGTATGGAGCAATCAGCCCCAGCATTTT. Translating it yields CSVGVWSNQPQHF.

J is TRBJ2-6 and V is TRBV11-2; TRBD2 matches 9 bases. Germline loops: CDR1 SGHAT, CDR2 FQNNGV. Germline trimming cut 5 bases from V and 0 bases from J; bases unmatched to any gene: 5. This CDR3 has 17 residues. In DNA, the CDR3 is TGTGCCAGCAGCCCGGGACTAGCAGACTCTGGGGCCAACGTCCTGACTTTC. The encoded protein is CASSPGLADSGANVLTF.

The gene calls are TRBV2 and TRBJ1-2; D gene ambiguous. Germline lookup yields CDR1 SNHLY and CDR2 FYNNEI. The V end lost 5 bases, the J end lost 8 bases, and 15 bases lay between the germline ends. This CDR3 region has 13 residues. The CDR3 spells CASSNAGGGGYTF. The CDR3 coding sequence is TGTGCCAGCAGTAACGCGGGAGGCGGGGGCTACACCTTC.

J is TRBJ1-6 and V is TRBV4-1; D gene uncertain. The V end lost 0 bases, the J end lost 6 bases, and 12 bases lay between the germline ends. This CDR3 is 16 amino acids long. Germline lookup yields CDR1 MGHRA and CDR2 YSYEKL. CDR3 amino acids: CASSQDITATNSPLHF. CDR3 sequence (DNA): TGCGCCAGCAGCCAAGATATAACAGCTACTAATTCACCCCTCCACTTT.

This chain connects TRBV19 to TRBJ1-4, with D perhaps matching TRBD1 (5 bases). This CDR3 is 16 amino acids long. Trimming took 8 bases from V and 0 from J, leaving 16 bases between them. CDR1 is LNHDA, CDR2 SQIVND, per germline (reference sequence). The CDR3, as DNA: TGTGCCAGTCGGAGGGGAACCTTCGCAACTAATGAAAAACTGTTTTTT. Protein product: CASRRGTFATNEKLFF.

This chain links TRBV5-1 with TRBJ1-3; 8 nucleotides agree with TRBD1. CDR1 is SGHRS and CDR2 is YFSETQ in the germline V gene. The trim removed 5 bases at V and 1 base at J, leaving 5 bases unmatched. The CDR3 length is 15 residues. CDR3 coding DNA: TGCGCCAGCAGGACAGGGGATGGGTCTGGAAACACCATATATTTT. Translated, it gives CASRTGDGSGNTIYF.

The rearrangement links TRBV5-1 to TRBJ1-1; weak D call: TRBD1 (5 bases). Germline V gene data show CDR1 as SGHRS and CDR2 as YFSETQ. This CDR3 comprises 15 residues. Trimming stripped 3 bases from V and 8 bases from J, with 20 bases between. In DNA form, the CDR3 reads TGCGCCAGCAGCTCCCAAGGGGCCCGTAGGAGCGAAGCTTTCTTT. Protein: CASSSQGARRSEAFF.

The genes are TRBV6-1 and TRBJ2-1, with D tentatively TRBD1 (6 bases). CDR1 is MNHNS and CDR2 is SASEGT in the germline V gene. V was pared by 3 bases and J by 3 bases, with 15 bases between. This CDR3 region has 16 residues. The CDR3 spells CASSETDRRSYNEQFF. The CDR3 coding sequence is TGTGCCAGCAGTGAGACTGACAGGAGAAGCTACAATGAGCAGTTCTTC.

The chain uses TRBV28 and TRBJ2-1; 12 bases line up with TRBD2. Trimming removed 4 bases from V and 6 bases from J; junction bases left unmatched: 1. The CDR3 is 14 residues long. Germline values: CDR1 MDHEN, CDR2 SYDVKM. DNA of the CDR3: TGTGCCAGCAGTTCTAGCGGGAGGGTCAATGAGCAGTTCTTC. It is translated as CASSSSGRVNEQFF.

The V call is TRBV6-5, the J call TRBJ2-2; TRBD2 might be the D (6 bases). The germline V and J ends were trimmed by 5 bases and 2 bases, with 9 bases remaining between them. This CDR3 has 14 residues. In germline, CDR1 is MNHEY, CDR2 SVGAGI. The DNA of the CDR3 is TGTGCCAGCAGTCACGCGGGAAACACCGGGGAGCTGTTTTTT. As protein: CASSHAGNTGELFF.

The DNA of the CDR3 is TGTGCCAGCAGTGAAAATCCGGAAGAGACCCAGTACTTC. It specifies CASSENPEETQYF. The chain has TRBV25-1 and TRBJ2-5; no clear D. CDR1 and CDR2 (germline): MGHDK, SYGVNS. V was shortened by 2 bases and J by 3 bases, with 7 bases between the two germline ends. The CDR3 runs 13 residues.

J is TRBJ1-1 and V is TRBV28; 8 bases are a match to TRBD1. CDR3 length: 15 residues. Germline V lookup: CDR1 MDHEN, CDR2 SYDVKM. Trimming at V came to 6 bases and at J to 5 bases, leaving 11 bases not matched to a gene. CDR3 protein: CASRRGNRGWTEAFF. Written as DNA, the CDR3 is TGTGCCAGCAGAAGGGGGAACAGGGGGTGGACTGAAGCTTTCTTT.

The chain combines TRBV28 with TRBJ2-7, with D possibly being TRBD2 (5 bases). Trimming removed 2 bases at V and 5 bases at J, with 7 bases between. This CDR3 comprises 12 residues. From germline, CDR1 is MDHEN and CDR2 SYDVKM. The CDR3 DNA sequence: TGTGCCAGCAGTTTAGCCGGGGACGAGCAGTACTTC. Protein sequence: CASSLAGDEQYF.

The V gene is TRBV5-1, the J gene TRBJ2-6; TRBD2 aligns across 8 bases. The CDR3 totals 18 residues. Germline CDR1 and CDR2: SGHRS and YFSETQ. V lost 2 bases, J lost 0 bases, and 7 bases stayed unmatched. CDR3 residues: CASSLKAGVPSGANVLTF. For the CDR3, the DNA is TGCGCCAGCAGCTTAAAAGCGGGGGTTCCCTCTGGGGCCAACGTCCTGACTTTC.

This chain joins TRBV19 and TRBJ2-3, with 10 bases identical to TRBD2. The V gene's germline CDR1 is LNHDA and CDR2 SQIVND (reference sequence). J was trimmed by 2 bases and V by 3 bases; bases with no gene match: 5. The CDR3 is made up of 16 amino acids. CDR3 protein: CASSILAGGSTDTQYF. The CDR3 region has the DNA TGTGCCAGTAGTATTTTAGCGGGAGGCTCCACAGATACGCAGTATTTT.

The J gene is TRBJ1-1, the V gene TRBV5-1, with 8 bases lining up with TRBD1. The CDR3 has 16 residues. Germline loops: CDR1 SGHRS, CDR2 YFSETQ. V lost 0 bases, J lost 8 bases, and 12 bases stayed unmatched. The DNA for the CDR3 is TGCGCCAGCAGCTTGGCCTCACGGCCGGGACAGGACGAAGCTTTCTTT. Translated: CASSLASRPGQDEAFF.

The chain combines TRBV6-5 with TRBJ2-7; 7 nucleotides agree with TRBD1. V lost 5 bases to trimming and J lost 6 bases; unmatched junction nucleotides: 10. Germline values: CDR1 MNHEY, CDR2 SVGAGI. The CDR3 has 14 amino acids. CDR3 coding DNA: TGTGCCAGCAGTACCCGGGACAGCCCCGCCGAGCAGTACTTC. This codes for CASSTRDSPAEQYF.

V gene TRBV7-2 combines with J gene TRBJ1-5; possible D gene TRBD1, 5 bases. V was clipped by 0 bases and J by 6 bases, with 12 bases between them. The CDR3 covers 15 residues. CDR1 is SGHTA and CDR2 is FQGNSA in the germline V gene. CDR3 in DNA: TGTGCCAGCAGCTTAGCGTACGGGGGTGGTCAGCCCCAGCATTTT. Translating gives CASSLAYGGGQPQHF.